This T cell receptor (beta chain) was obtained from a study of blood T cell repertoires in COVID-19. Losses at the gene ends were 6 bases for V and 2 bases for J; bases not matched to a gene: 6. CDR1 is MNHEY, CDR2 SVGAGI, per germline. The CDR3 has 15 amino acids. Libraries were prepared by immunoSEQ multiplex PCR; TCRdb keeps only in-frame clonotypes and omits some of them. The sample yields 20,000 to 25,000 clones, 80% to 90% seen once. The sequencing input was peripheral blood. The rearrangement uses TRBV6-5 and TRBJ2-3, with 9 bases matching TRBD2. The receptor was derived from an elderly woman with active COVID-19. The CDR3, as DNA: TGTGCCAGCAGCCCAGCGGGGGGCACCACAGATACGCAGTATTTT. This sequence encodes CASSPAGGTTDTQYF.